The rows below give T cell receptor beta chains drawn from one sample of a study of blood T cell repertoires in COVID-19. Assay: immunoSEQ multiplex PCR; the TCRdb copy retains only in-frame clones and omits some. The sample carries about 210,000 clones, roughly four fifths recorded once. The material sequenced was peripheral blood. The receptors originated from a middle-aged woman with acute or convalescent COVID-19. The conserved cysteine and the conserved F or W are not part of the CDR3 here. Each record gives: D gene, J gene, V gene, CDR3 protein. The D gene is left open where the match is weak.

NA TRBJ1-2 TRBV6-5 ASSEDSSYGYT
TRBD2 TRBJ2-3 TRBV9 ASGGGRTFTDTQY
NA TRBJ2-3 TRBV7-2 ASSLEWEFTDTQY
TRBD2 TRBJ2-1 TRBV10-1 ASSVSSGGEQF
NA TRBJ2-3 TRBV7-2 ASSPTLTSTDTQY
TRBD2 TRBJ2-7 TRBV24-1 ATAGTSGATSYEQY
TRBD2 TRBJ2-1 TRBV9 ASSVGAGGNEQF
NA TRBJ2-3 TRBV3-1/TRBV3-2 ASSQEVTGHTDTQY
NA TRBJ2-1 TRBV19 ASSIDEASDTAYNEQF
NA TRBJ1-1 TRBV5-1 ASSLGLEGSAF
NA TRBJ1-6 TRBV5-6 ASSLEGRATDSPLH
NA TRBJ2-3 TRBV1 TTFSPRRLAGGRADTQY
NA TRBJ2-2 TRBV10-2 ASSEWLSGELF
TRBD1 TRBJ2-7 TRBV5-1 ASSQPKGQGATYEQY
TRBD1 TRBJ2-3 TRBV18 ASSFSGTGRTDTQY
NA TRBJ1-1 TRBV7-9 ASSLTGPEGTEAF
TRBD1 TRBJ1-1 TRBV5-5 ASSARDRGAPIAGGTEAF
NA TRBJ2-7 TRBV9 ASSVGFGSSYEQY
TRBD1 TRBJ1-6 TRBV28 ASSVGGQGNSPLH
NA TRBJ1-1 TRBV30 AWSTPGHGKTEAF
TRBD2 TRBJ2-1 TRBV9 ASSSGGQPAYNEQF
NA TRBJ2-7 TRBV27 ASTSWGDEQY
NA TRBJ1-6 TRBV3-1/TRBV3-2 ASSQDKSGGAYSPLH
TRBD2 TRBJ2-1 TRBV7-3 ASSFNGAGAYNEQF
NA TRBJ1-1 TRBV6-1 ASSEAGNTEAF
TRBD1 TRBJ1-5 TRBV30 AWRQGENQPQH
NA TRBJ2-1 TRBV5-4 ASSDSGIMYNEQF
TRBD1 TRBJ2-7 TRBV7-9 ASSAQGTGAPYEQY
NA TRBJ2-1 TRBV5-4 ASSLSNYNEQF
NA TRBJ2-7 TRBV5-4 ASSPGQTYEQY
NA TRBJ1-3 TRBV9 ASSTRGQLGDTIY
TRBD1 TRBJ2-7 TRBV13 ASSLGVSTGGKYEQY
TRBD1 TRBJ2-7 TRBV5-1 ASSFGDRSFNEQY
TRBD1 TRBJ2-2 TRBV3-1/TRBV3-2 ASSQDSRGLSSGELF
NA TRBJ1-1 TRBV23-1 ASRHDTRKMGHTEAF
TRBD1 TRBJ2-3 TRBV2 ASRPGQGADTQY
NA TRBJ1-2 TRBV3-1/TRBV3-2 ASSQGRGSYGYT
NA TRBJ1-2 TRBV19 ASSSGVYGYT
NA TRBJ2-3 TRBV7-2 ASSLDYSASRPDTQY
NA TRBJ2-5 TRBV11-2 ASGRGAYQETQY